The 17 T cell receptor beta chains in this list originate from one sample, sequenced in a study of blood T cell repertoires in COVID-19. Sequencing used immunoSEQ multiplex PCR; TCRdb keeps in-frame clones, though not all of them. This table holds some 670,000 clones, more than 80% found once. The sequenced material came from peripheral blood. These receptor sequences come from a woman aged 18-30 years with acute or convalescent COVID-19.

This CDR3 reads CASSIYRDSIAFF. The CDR3, as DNA: TGTGCCAGCAGCATTTACCGGGACAGTATTGCTTTCTTT. The rearrangement joins TRBV2 to TRBJ1-1; 7 bases align to TRBD1. Germline values: CDR1 SNHLY, CDR2 FYNNEI. Germline trimming cut 6 bases from V and 11 bases from J; bases unmatched to any gene: 12. The CDR3 consists of 13 residues.

This clone was seen a single time. The chain uses TRBV19 and TRBJ1-2, with D possibly matching TRBD1 (6 bases). Trimming left V 5 bases short and J 4 bases short, with 11 bases between. The CDR3 is made up of 13 amino acids. Per germline, CDR1 LNHDA and CDR2 SQIVND (reference sequence). This CDR3 reads CASSETGIYGYTF. The CDR3, as DNA: TGTGCCAGTAGTGAAACAGGGATCTATGGCTACACCTTC.

This clone was detected only once. The chain uses TRBV24-1 and TRBJ1-6; D might be TRBD1 (5 bases). This CDR3 is 14 amino acids long. Germline-derived CDR1 and CDR2 are KGHDR and SFDVKD. Between the trimmed V and J ends, which lost 4 bases and 9 bases, there was a span of 12 bases. The CDR3 DNA reads as TGTGCCACCAGTGACCCTGACAGCGCTTCACCCCTCCACTTT. Protein product: CATSDPDSASPLHF.

This clone was observed once. The chain is built from TRBV11-2 and TRBJ1-4, with 10 positions matching TRBD1. The germline CDR1 and CDR2 sequences are SGHAT and FQNNGV. The CDR3 totals 15 residues. Trimming took 5 bases from V and 5 from J; bases not matched to a gene: 5. CDR3 coding DNA: TGTGCCAGCAGCGCCCCGACAGGGGGCAATGAAAAACTGTTTTTT. Its protein is CASSAPTGGNEKLFF.

The rearrangement uses TRBV19 and TRBJ2-7; 8 positions match TRBD2. The CDR3 sequence is 14 residues long. The V gene's germline CDR1 is LNHDA and CDR2 SQIVND (reference sequence). J lost 2 bases, V lost 3 bases, and 3 bases had no gene match. CDR3 sequence (DNA): TGTGCCAGTAGTATCCAGCGGGGGACCTACGAGCAGTACTTC. It codes for CASSIQRGTYEQYF. The whole variable domain, remainder taken from reference TRBV19 and TRBJ2-7, is DGGITQSPKYLFRKEGQNVTLSCEQNLNHDAMYWYRQDPGQGLRLIYYSQIVNDFQKGDIAEGYSVSREKKESFPLTVTSAQKNPTAFYLCASSIQRGTYEQYFGPGTRLTVT.

The V and J genes are TRBV27 and TRBJ1-6; TRBD1 is a possible D gene (6 bases). V was clipped by 5 bases and J by 3 bases, with 11 bases between them. The germline V gene encodes CDR1 MNHEY and CDR2 SMNVEV (reference sequence). CDR3 size: 15 residues. CDR3 region: CASSNQGFYNSPLHF. CDR3 bases: TGTGCCAGCAGTAACCAGGGGTTCTATAATTCACCCCTCCACTTT.

About this clone itself: A junction end diverges from the germline sequence, so it may reflect a read error. This chain links TRBV12-3 or TRBV12-4 with TRBJ1-1; TRBD1 might be the D (5 bases). This CDR3 spans 10 amino acids. CDR3 loop: CASSSPGTGF. As DNA, the CDR3 is TGTGCCAGCAGTTCACCCGGGACTGGCTTT.

The genes are TRBV7-9 and TRBJ1-2; 7 nucleotides align to TRBD1. J gave up 4 bases and V 4 bases, and 12 bases lay outside the gene matches. The germline V gene encodes CDR1 SEHNR and CDR2 FQNEAQ (reference sequence). This CDR3 spans 16 amino acids. DNA of the CDR3: TGTGCCAGCAGCTCCTCCGGGACAGAGATCCCCTATGGCTACACCTTC. Protein product: CASSSSGTEIPYGYTF. Based on the CDR3 plus reference TRBV7-9 and TRBJ1-2, the full variable domain is DTGVSQNPRHKITKRGQNVTFRCDPISEHNRLYWYRQTLGQGPEFLTYFQNEAQLEKSRLLSDRFSAERPKGSFSTLEIQRTEQGDSAMYLCASSSSGTEIPYGYTFGSGTRLTVV.

This chain's CDR3 is CASSAGRGTYEQYF. The CDR3 nucleotides read TGTGCCAGCAGCGCCGGGCGGGGTACCTACGAGCAGTACTTC. This rearrangement joins TRBV3-1 (or the pseudogene TRBV3-2) to TRBJ2-7; maybe TRBD2 (6 bases). Germline V gene lookup returns CDR1 LGHDT and CDR2 YNNKEL (reference sequence). V lost 5 bases, J lost 2 bases, and 13 bases lay in between. The CDR3 has 14 amino acids.

The CDR3 region has the DNA TGTGCCAGCAGATGGGGCAGGGAGAACACTGAAGCTTTCTTT. This translates into CASRWGRENTEAFF. The gene calls are TRBV27 and TRBJ1-1; D is perhaps TRBD1 (5 bases). Germline-derived CDR1 and CDR2 are MNHEY and SMNVEV (reference sequence). The CDR3 sequence is 14 residues long. The V gene lost 6 bases and the J gene lost 1 base, with 12 bases spanning the gap.

Notes on this clone: Other DNA sequences from this sample encode an identical CDR3 as well. J is TRBJ2-5 and V is TRBV3-1 (or the pseudogene TRBV3-2); 9 bases agree with TRBD2. Germline V lookup: CDR1 LGHDT, CDR2 YNNKEL (reference sequence). This CDR3 has 15 amino acids. Trimming at V came to 4 bases and at J to 5 bases, leaving 8 bases not matched to a gene. The CDR3 sequence is CASSPSSGEAETQYF. In nucleotides, the CDR3 is TGTGCCAGCAGCCCCTCTAGCGGGGAGGCGGAGACCCAGTACTTC.

The CDR3 DNA reads as TGTGCCTGGAGTGTACGGCGGGCCCACACAGATACGCAGTATTTT. Its protein product is CAWSVRRAHTDTQYF. The chain combines TRBV30 with TRBJ2-3; maybe TRBD2 (5 bases). This CDR3 contains 15 residues. The germline V and J ends were trimmed by 0 bases and 2 bases, with 12 bases remaining between them. CDR1 and CDR2 (germline): GTSNPN, SVGIG (reference sequence).

J is TRBJ1-2 and V is TRBV7-2; the D gene is possibly TRBD1 (5 bases). The CDR3 totals 15 residues. V lost 7 bases and J lost 7, with 22 bases in between. Germline V lookup: CDR1 SGHTA, CDR2 FQGNSA. CDR3 coding DNA: TGTGCCAGCACCCAATTCAGGGCCATCTATTTTGGCTACACCTTC. Its translation is CASTQFRAIYFGYTF. The full variable domain, its missing parts supplied by reference TRBV7-2 and TRBJ1-2, is GAGVSQSPSNKVTEKGKDVELRCDPISGHTALYWYRQSLGQGLEFLIYFQGNSAPDKSGLPSDRFSAERTGGSVSTLTIQRTQQEDSAVYLCASTQFRAIYFGYTFGSGTRLTVV.

This chain uses TRBV5-1 with TRBJ1-2; 9 nucleotides match TRBD1. Trimming cost V 4 bases and J 7 bases; bases outside gene matches: 5. The length of the CDR3 is 13 residues. Germline CDR1 is SGHRS and CDR2 is YFSETQ. The CDR3 sequence: CASSPKDRGGYTF. The CDR3 bases are TGCGCCAGCAGCCCGAAGGACAGGGGTGGCTACACCTTC.

The rearrangement uses TRBV25-1 and TRBJ1-4; D is unresolved. V shed 2 bases and J shed 7 bases, with 5 bases lying between them. This CDR3 has 12 amino acids. Germline V lookup: CDR1 MGHDK, CDR2 SYGVNS. The DNA of the CDR3 is TGTGCCAGCAGTGAAGCAGGTGAAAAACTGTTTTTT. Translated, it gives CASSEAGEKLFF.

The J gene is TRBJ2-7, the V gene TRBV3-1 (or the pseudogene TRBV3-2), with D tentatively TRBD1 (6 bases). V lost 0 bases and J lost 3, with 15 bases in between. Germline values: CDR1 LGHDT, CDR2 YNNKEL (reference sequence). This CDR3 is 16 amino acids long. The CDR3 coding sequence is TGTGCCAGCAGCCAAGATGTTGGGGACATACTCTACGAGCAGTACTTC. It translates to CASSQDVGDILYEQYF.

The chain employs TRBV4-3 and TRBJ2-2; 8 positions agree with TRBD1. The V gene end was trimmed by 0 bases and the J gene end by 4 bases; junction bases not matched to a gene: 1. The CDR3 totals 15 residues. Germline V gene lookup returns CDR1 LGHNA and CDR2 YSLEER. CDR3 in DNA: TGCGCCAGCAGCCAAGACAGGGGGCGCACCGGGGAGCTGTTTTTT. It specifies CASSQDRGRTGELFF.